These 20 T cell receptor beta chains came from one sample sequenced in a study of early T cells in non-severe SARS-CoV-2 infection (dated by TCRdb to about 2021). Receptor amplification or capture employed 5' RACE. The data were produced on a NextSeq 500. The public reads were reprocessed in TCRdb via fastp at Q25 and MiXCR, keeping in-frame beta chains. CDR3 protein duplicates are merged, each entry listing the most common genes and DNA. This sample gives 95,000 to 100,000 distinct CDR3 sequences in total; roughly 9.6% of them show up just once. The ten largest clones represent approximately 5% of the sample. Sequenced: whole blood. The receptors were sampled from an adult who was a healthcare worker with PCR-confirmed SARS-CoV-2 infection or an uninfected control (not recorded which).

The chain has TRBV7-9 and TRBJ2-7, with TRBD1 identical over 7 bases. The CDR3 is 13 residues long. With V trimmed by 5 bases and J by 5 bases, 6 bases remained unmatched. The germline V gene has CDR1 SEHNR and CDR2 FQNEAQ (reference sequence). CDR3 protein: CASSPNQGDEQYF. The CDR3 region has the DNA TGTGCCAGCAGCCCTAATCAGGGGGACGAGCAGTACTTC.

This clonotype has a handful of counts. J is TRBJ1-3 and V is TRBV15; the D is unclear. The ends were cut back, 1 base at V and 7 bases at J, with 14 bases in the middle. The CDR3 totals 15 residues. CDR1 and CDR2 (germline): LNHNV, YYDKDF (reference sequence). CDR3 sequence (DNA): TGTGCCACCAGCAGAGTGAGAGGACCTCCGAACACCATATATTTT. Residues: CATSRVRGPPNTIYF. Filled out from reference TRBV15 and TRBJ1-3, the complete variable domain reads DAMVIQNPRYQVTQFGKPVTLSCSQTLNHNVMYWYQQKSSQAPKLLFHYYDKDFNNEADTPDNFQSRRPNTSFCFLDIRSPGLGDTAMYLCATSRVRGPPNTIYFGEGSWLTVV.

This clonotype was seen only a few times. The chain couples TRBV29-1 to TRBJ2-2; possibly TRBD1 for D (6 bases). The germline V and J ends were trimmed by 6 bases and 1 base, with 9 bases remaining between them. The V gene's germline CDR1 is SQVTM and CDR2 ANQGSEA. The CDR3 has 13 residues. Here the CDR3 DNA reads TGCAGCGTATTACAGGGGAACACCGGGGAGCTGTTTTTT. This translates into CSVLQGNTGELFF.

This clonotype was found a few times. The V gene is TRBV7-9, the J gene TRBJ1-2, with no clear D. V dropped 5 bases and J dropped 3 bases, with 16 bases sitting between them. Germline V lookup: CDR1 SEHNR, CDR2 FQNEAQ (reference sequence). This CDR3 is 15 amino acids long. CDR3 residues: CASSVGQITHYGYTF. The CDR3 nucleotides are TGTGCCAGCAGCGTGGGCCAGATCACCCACTATGGCTACACCTTC.

This sequence joins TRBV5-5 and TRBJ2-1; D unresolved. Trimming left V 4 bases short and J 0 bases short, with 17 bases between. Germline lookup yields CDR1 SGHKS and CDR2 YYEKEE (reference sequence). CDR3 length: 17 amino acids. CDR3 DNA sequence: TGTGCCAGCAGCCCTGTACTTAGGACGGGCTCCTACAATGAGCAGTTCTTC. This translates into CASSPVLRTGSYNEQFF.

The V call is TRBV25-1, the J call TRBJ2-5, with D perhaps matching TRBD1 or TRBD2 (6 bases each). The CDR3 loop spans 14 amino acids. Germline V gene data show CDR1 as MGHDK and CDR2 as SYGVNS. V lost 4 bases and J 1 base, leaving 10 bases between the germline ends. In DNA, the CDR3 is TGTGCCAGCAGTGTTTGGGGGGCCCAAGAGACCCAGTACTTC. Encoded protein: CASSVWGAQETQYF.

For this clonotype: One base away lies a much larger clone, so this may be a sequencing read error. The chain carries TRBV10-1 and TRBJ2-1; weak D call: TRBD1 (6 bases). The CDR3 extends over 12 amino acids. Germline values: CDR1 WNHNN, CDR2 SYGVQD (reference sequence). The CDR3 nucleotides read TGCGCCTCGGGCCAGGGGTACAAAGAGCAGTTCTTC. Translating it yields CASGQGYKEQFF.

This clonotype has a handful of counts. This rearrangement joins TRBV20-1 to TRBJ2-3; possibly TRBD2 for D (6 bases). Germline V gene data show CDR1 as DFQATT and CDR2 as SNEGSKA (reference sequence). Deletions cut 3 bases from V and 5 bases from J, with 15 bases between. The CDR3 runs 14 residues. The CDR3 DNA is TGCAGTGCTAGCTCAGGGCGGGGTGTAGATACGCAGTATTTT. It is translated as CSASSGRGVDTQYF.

This clonotype was detected many times. J is TRBJ1-2 and V is TRBV18; D is perhaps TRBD1 (5 bases). Trimming stripped 2 bases from V and 4 bases from J, with 14 bases between. CDR1 KGHSH and CDR2 LQKENI come from the germline V gene. There are 15 residues in the CDR3. The CDR3 DNA reads TGTGCCAGCTCACCAGAGGCAGCTGGGGGCTATGGCTACACCTTC. It codes for CASSPEAAGGYGYTF.

This clonotype was seen more than once but under ten times. This rearrangement joins TRBV12-3 or TRBV12-4 to TRBJ2-3; no clear D. Trimming pared 5 bases from V and 6 bases from J, leaving 9 bases between. CDR3 length: 12 amino acids. Here the CDR3 DNA reads TGTGCCAGCAGTCCCCGGTTGGATACGCAGTATTTT. This sequence encodes CASSPRLDTQYF.

The chain employs TRBV7-2 and TRBJ1-3, with D unresolved. The CDR3 runs 17 residues. The germline CDR1 and CDR2 sequences are SGHTA and FQGNSA. V lost 5 bases to trimming and J lost 0 bases, with 17 bases between them. Here the CDR3 DNA reads TGTGCCAGCAGCGATACCCAAGCGCGGAACTCTGGAAACACCATATATTTT. Amino acid sequence: CASSDTQARNSGNTIYF.

In its sample, this clonotype was seen a few times. V and J are TRBV2 and TRBJ1-2, with 9 bases matching TRBD1. Germline CDR1 reads SNHLY; CDR2 reads FYNNEI. J was trimmed by 2 bases and V by 4 bases; bases with no gene match: 8. CDR3 length: 16 amino acids. The CDR3 DNA follows: TGTGCCAGCAGTGGAACTACAGGGGGCGCGAACTATGGCTACACCTTC. It encodes CASSGTTGGANYGYTF. Drawing the rest from reference TRBV2 and TRBJ1-2, the complete variable domain is EPEVTQTPSHQVTQMGQEVILRCVPISNHLYFYWYRQILGQKVEFLVSFYNNEISEKSEIFDDQFSVERPDGSNFTLKIRSTKLEDSAMYFCASSGTTGGANYGYTFGSGTRLTVV.

This clonotype was found many times. The chain is built from TRBV7-8 and TRBJ2-2; D is undetermined. Germline-derived CDR1 and CDR2 are SGHVS and FQNEAQ. This CDR3 comprises 16 residues. Trimming took off 6 bases at V and 4 bases at J, with 18 bases between the two ends. The CDR3, as DNA: TGTGCCAGCAGTATGGTGGGGAATCCGTTCACCGGGGAGCTGTTTTTT. Its protein product is CASSMVGNPFTGELFF.

The table lists this clonotype with a few counts. This chain uses TRBV28 with TRBJ1-2; D is ambiguous. Trimming left V 2 bases short and J 5 bases short, with 6 bases between. CDR1 is MDHEN, CDR2 SYDVKM, per germline. The CDR3 spans 12 residues. As DNA, the CDR3 is TGTGCCAGCAGTTTAAATCGATATGGCTACACCTTC. It is translated as CASSLNRYGYTF.

The chain employs TRBV6-5 and TRBJ1-5, with D possibly TRBD1 on 5 matching bases. CDR3 length: 13 residues. V was trimmed by 2 bases and J by 9 bases, leaving 11 bases between them. CDR1 and CDR2 from the germline V gene are MNHEY and SVGAGI. The CDR3 region is CASSYAGGSPQHF. The CDR3, as DNA: TGTGCCAGCAGTTACGCGGGGGGGTCGCCCCAGCATTTT.

The V gene is TRBV6-8, the J gene TRBJ2-3, with 12 bases identical to TRBD2. Germline V gene data show CDR1 as MNHGY and CDR2 as SAAAGT. The CDR3 sequence is 17 residues long. Trimming cost V 5 bases and J 0 bases; bases outside gene matches: 6. The CDR3 DNA sequence: TGTGCCAGCAGTACAGGACTAGCGGGAACTAGCACAGATACGCAGTATTTT. Its translation: CASSTGLAGTSTDTQYF.

This chain links TRBV3-1 with TRBJ1-2; maybe TRBD1 (5 bases). Germline CDR1 and CDR2: LGHDT and YNNKEL (reference sequence). Trimming removed 6 bases at V and 2 bases at J, with 10 bases between. This CDR3 has 13 amino acids. CDR3 protein: CASSRTQNYGYTF. The CDR3 nucleotides are TGTGCCAGCAGTCGGACACAAAACTATGGCTACACCTTC.

This clonotype was counted many times. J is TRBJ2-7 and V is TRBV13, with D maybe TRBD2 (5 bases). The CDR3 has 12 amino acids. The V end lost 2 bases, the J end lost 7 bases, and 9 bases lay between the germline ends. The germline V gene encodes CDR1 PRHDT and CDR2 FYEKMQ (reference sequence). The CDR3 DNA reads TGTGCCAGCAGCTTACGGGGTGGGGAGCAGTACTTC. Translating it yields CASSLRGGEQYF.

This clonotype was detected ten times or more. The rearrangement links TRBV2 to TRBJ2-1; D not resolved. In germline, CDR1 is SNHLY, CDR2 FYNNEI. Trimming pared 3 bases from V and 9 bases from J, leaving 6 bases between. The CDR3 is 11 amino acids. The CDR3 DNA sequence: TGTGCCAGCAGTGATAGTTTTGAGCAGTTCTTC. This sequence encodes CASSDSFEQFF.

There are many counts of this clonotype. V is TRBV7-6 and J is TRBJ2-5, with a weak D call TRBD1 (5 bases). V lost 3 bases and J 4 bases, leaving 9 bases between the germline ends. CDR3 size: 13 residues. CDR1 and CDR2 (germline): SGHVS, FNYEAQ. This CDR3 is CASSLQGLETQYF. CDR3 sequence (DNA): TGTGCCAGCAGCTTGCAGGGTCTAGAGACCCAGTACTTC. Using reference TRBV7-6 and TRBJ2-5 for the parts outside the CDR3, the full variable domain is GAGVSQSPRYKVTKRGQDVALRCDPISGHVSLYWYRQALGQGPEFLTYFNYEAQQDKSGLPNDRFSAERPEGSISTLTIQRTEQRDSAMYRCASSLQGLETQYFGPGTRLLVL.